This T cell receptor beta chain comes out of a study of T cell responses to AZD1222 COVID-19 vaccine. As to this clone: Its specificity is unknown.

CDR1 and CDR2 (germline): SGHTA, FQGNSA. The J segment lost 2 bases and the V segment lost 2 bases, leaving 1 base of the junction unmatched. The CDR3 runs to 16 residues. TCRdb's table, derived via immunoSEQ multiplex PCR, lists solely in-frame clones and lacks some. Among some 40,000 clones listed, over 60% were seen once. The study, taken as a whole, reports: In a largely white British group with more females than males, clonal diversity was possibly underestimated. CD4 TCRs covered the whole spike, strongest at regions 160-218 and 743-854.

The material was peripheral blood, obtained on day 0 of AZD1222 vaccination. This sequence was found in an adult in good health. The chain carries TRBV7-2 and TRBJ2-5; 14 nucleotides agree with TRBD2. The CDR3 region is CASSLWTSGGQETQYF. The CDR3, as DNA: TGTGCCAGCAGCTTATGGACTAGCGGGGGGCAAGAGACCCAGTACTTC.